One sample yielded the 24 T cell receptor beta chains listed below, sequenced in a study of cytomegalovirus exposure and HLA in healthy donors. The PCR contained 60 Vbeta and 13 Jbeta primers. Clones were sequenced by immunoSEQ multiplex PCR, and TCRdb holds only the in-frame ones, with some missing. Seen here are roughly 120,000 clones, 80% observed once, and the top ten hold under 3%. The sequenced material came from PBMCs. Every receptor here comes from a woman in her fifties or sixties in good health and CMV-seropositive.

The rearrangement joins TRBV7-2 to TRBJ1-1; D possibly corresponds to TRBD1 (6 bases). The germline CDR1 and CDR2 sequences are SGHTA and FQGNSA. The CDR3 spans 14 residues. Trimming removed 3 bases at V and 5 bases at J, with 13 bases between. CDR3 region: CASSFSQGETEAFF. The CDR3 region has the DNA TGTGCCAGCAGCTTCTCACAGGGTGAAACTGAAGCTTTCTTT.

The rearrangement links TRBV18 to TRBJ2-1; a weak D match, TRBD1 (5 bases). This CDR3 is 15 amino acids long. Germline loops: CDR1 KGHSH, CDR2 LQKENI. The V and J ends lost 6 bases and 4 bases respectively, with 16 bases between them. The CDR3 coding sequence is TGTGCCAGCTCTCCGGACACCGCTTATTACAATGAGCAGTTCTTC. It translates to CASSPDTAYYNEQFF.

V is TRBV2 and J is TRBJ1-2, with D perhaps TRBD1 (5 bases). The CDR3 is 14 amino acids. From germline, CDR1 is SNHLY and CDR2 FYNNEI. Trimming took 6 bases from V and 7 from J, leaving 18 bases between them. The DNA for the CDR3 is TGTGCCAGCAGAGGGGTTCCAGGGACTACTGGCTACACCTTC. Protein: CASRGVPGTTGYTF.

This sequence joins TRBV28 and TRBJ1-2, with 7 positions matching TRBD1. Unmatched junction bases numbered 6, after V lost 6 bases and J lost 8 bases. The CDR3 length is 12 residues. The V gene's germline CDR1 is MDHEN and CDR2 SYDVKM. The CDR3 region has the DNA TGTGCCAGCAGCAAGACAGGGTTCGGCTACACCTTC. Protein product: CASSKTGFGYTF.

V and J are TRBV5-4 and TRBJ2-7; D is undetermined. Germline-derived CDR1 and CDR2 are SGHNT and YYREEE (reference sequence). The V end lost 1 base, the J end lost 2 bases, and 10 bases lay between the germline ends. This CDR3 has 14 amino acids. CDR3 protein: CASSLSGETYEQYF. The CDR3 DNA is TGTGCCAGCAGCTTGAGTGGAGAGACCTACGAGCAGTACTTC.

This chain links TRBV28 with TRBJ1-3; the D gene is possibly TRBD1 (5 bases). Germline CDR1 MDHEN, CDR2 SYDVKM. This CDR3 region has 17 residues. Trimming took 6 bases from V and 1 from J, leaving 19 bases between them. The CDR3 DNA follows: TGTGCCAGCAGCCGGGCCTCAGTGCGGGGGTCTGGAAACACCATATATTTT. It is translated as CASSRASVRGSGNTIYF. Variable domain in full (rest from reference TRBV28 and TRBJ1-3): DVKVTQSSRYLVKRTGEKVFLECVQDMDHENMFWYRQDPGLGLRLIYFSYDVKMKEKGDIPEGYSVSREKKERFSLILESASTNQTSMYLCASSRASVRGSGNTIYFGEGSWLTVV.

The V call is TRBV7-3, the J call TRBJ2-7, with D tentatively TRBD2 (5 bases). The CDR3 length is 16 residues. Per the germline V gene, CDR1 is SGHTA and CDR2 is FQGTGA. With 5 bases removed from V and 6 bases from J, the gap between germline ends came to 23 bases. The CDR3 nucleotides read TGTGCCAGCAGCCCCCAACCTCGGGGAGTCAGTCCCGAGCAGTACTTC. It codes for CASSPQPRGVSPEQYF.

The V gene is TRBV5-1, the J gene TRBJ2-1; 7 positions match TRBD2. The CDR3 is 15 amino acids. From germline, CDR1 is SGHRS and CDR2 YFSETQ. Trimming at V came to 0 bases and at J to 5 bases, leaving 5 bases not matched to a gene. The CDR3 loop is CASSLVGGDHNEQFF. The CDR3 coding sequence is TGCGCCAGCAGCTTGGTGGGAGGGGACCACAATGAGCAGTTCTTC.

The chain uses TRBV4-1 and TRBJ2-7, with D tentatively TRBD2 (5 bases). This CDR3 comprises 17 residues. Per germline, CDR1 MGHRA and CDR2 YSYEKL. Between the trimmed V and J ends, which lost 5 bases and 2 bases, there was a span of 22 bases. The CDR3 sequence is CASSMRATEVVPYEQYF. The CDR3 bases are TGCGCCAGCAGCATGAGGGCCACAGAAGTAGTCCCCTACGAGCAGTACTTC.

The chain recombines TRBV27 with TRBJ2-7; 7 nucleotides line up with TRBD1. This CDR3 has 15 residues. V gave up 1 base and J gave up 2 bases; unmatched junction bases: 5. Germline assignment: CDR1 MNHEY and CDR2 SMNVEV (reference sequence). CDR3 amino acids: CASSLLGTAPYEQYF. DNA for the CDR3: TGTGCCAGCAGTTTATTGGGGACAGCCCCCTACGAGCAGTACTTC.

A few counts support this clone. This chain connects TRBV6-5 to TRBJ2-1, with 7 bases aligning to TRBD2. The CDR3 consists of 13 residues. The V segment lost 8 bases and the J segment 7 bases; nucleotides outside the gene matches: 8. Germline V lookup: CDR1 MNHEY, CDR2 SVGAGI. The CDR3 DNA is TGTGCCAGCGGTCGCCTAGCGGATAATGAGCAGTTCTTC. This gives the protein CASGRLADNEQFF.

This clone was picked up one time. The V and J genes are TRBV28 and TRBJ2-5; D uncertain. Trimming took 6 bases from V and 5 from J, leaving 10 bases between them. The germline CDR1 and CDR2 sequences are MDHEN and SYDVKM. The CDR3 is made up of 12 amino acids. The DNA for the CDR3 is TGTGCCAGCAGGTCCGCGATGGAGACCCAGTACTTC. Its translation: CASRSAMETQYF.

J is TRBJ2-6 and V is TRBV6-1; D is ambiguous. This CDR3 spans 13 amino acids. The germline gives CDR1 MNHNS, CDR2 SASEGT. The ends were cut back, 11 bases at V and 0 bases at J, with 8 bases in the middle. The CDR3 region has the DNA TGTGCCTCTGAGTTCTCTGGGGCCAACGTCCTGACTTTC. Protein: CASEFSGANVLTF.

This rearrangement joins TRBV10-3 to TRBJ2-2; 9 bases are a match to TRBD2. The CDR3 covers 16 residues. The junction had 12 bases not matched to a gene; V was cut back by 6 bases and J by 7 bases. Germline V gene lookup returns CDR1 ENHRY and CDR2 SYGVKD. CDR3 coding DNA: TGTGCCATCAGGGACGGCAATAGCGGGAGAGGCGGGGAGCTGTTTTTT. This codes for CAIRDGNSGRGGELFF.

The V call is TRBV29-1, the J call TRBJ2-3; a possible D gene is TRBD1 (5 bases). The CDR3 runs to 10 residues. Trimming pared 5 bases from V and 6 bases from J, leaving 6 bases between. Germline lookup yields CDR1 SQVTM and CDR2 ANQGSEA. The CDR3 DNA reads as TGCAGCGTTAAGGGGGATACGCAGTATTTT. Translated: CSVKGDTQYF.

This chain links TRBV6-1 with TRBJ1-5; D not resolved. Per the germline V gene, CDR1 is MNHNS and CDR2 is SASEGT. The CDR3 contains 13 residues. The ends were cut back, 6 bases at V and 7 bases at J, with 13 bases in the middle. The CDR3 sequence: CASRGSLNQPQHF. DNA of the CDR3: TGTGCCAGCAGGGGGAGTCTTAACCAGCCCCAGCATTTT.

The chain has TRBV11-2 and TRBJ2-5; 10 positions agree with TRBD2. V lost 6 bases and J lost 2; bases outside the gene matches: 3. Germline values: CDR1 SGHAT, CDR2 FQNNGV. This CDR3 is 14 amino acids long. CDR3 in DNA: TGTGCCAGCAGACCAGCGGGAGGGCAAGAGACCCAGTACTTC. Translating it yields CASRPAGGQETQYF.

This chain connects TRBV5-1 to TRBJ2-7; 9 nucleotides align to TRBD2. Looked up from germline, CDR1 is SGHRS and CDR2 is YFSETQ. The CDR3 contains 16 residues. Trimming cost V 1 base and J 0 bases; bases outside gene matches: 5. The CDR3 DNA reads TGCGCCAGCAGCTTGAGGGCGGGAGGGATCTCCTACGAGCAGTACTTC. Its translation: CASSLRAGGISYEQYF.

This clone came up once. The V call is TRBV5-1, the J call TRBJ1-1; D remains unclear. This CDR3 is built from 12 residues. Trimming left V 6 bases short and J 4 bases short, with 10 bases between. Per the germline V gene, CDR1 is SGHRS and CDR2 is YFSETQ. CDR3 sequence reads: CASKEVATEAFF. The CDR3 DNA sequence: TGCGCCAGCAAGGAGGTTGCCACTGAAGCTTTCTTT.

The rearrangement joins TRBV2 to TRBJ2-4; TRBD1 agrees at 7 bases. CDR1 SNHLY and CDR2 FYNNEI come from the germline V gene. Trimming removed 7 bases from V and 1 base from J; junction bases left unmatched: 7. This CDR3 region has 15 residues. The CDR3: CASIRDRVAKNIQYF. CDR3 coding DNA: TGTGCCAGCATCAGAGACAGGGTGGCCAAAAACATTCAGTACTTC.

The gene calls are TRBV10-3 and TRBJ2-3, with TRBD2 identical over 11 bases. Germline CDR1 reads ENHRY; CDR2 reads SYGVKD. There are 18 residues in the CDR3. After removal of 5 bases from V and 2 bases from J, the junction contained 12 bases not matched to a gene. DNA of the CDR3: TGTGCCATCAGTTCACCTCCGGGACTAGCGGACATCACAGATACGCAGTATTTT. Encoded protein: CAISSPPGLADITDTQYF.

The gene calls are TRBV6-5 and TRBJ2-4, with D tentatively TRBD1 (5 bases). Germline V CDR1 and CDR2: MNHEY, SVGAGI. V lost 4 bases and J 4 bases, leaving 8 bases between the germline ends. The CDR3 totals 13 residues. The CDR3 loop is CASSWGQKNIQYF. As DNA, the CDR3 is TGTGCCAGCAGTTGGGGCCAGAAAAACATTCAGTACTTC.

J is TRBJ1-3 and V is TRBV18; a weak D match, TRBD1 (5 bases). The CDR3 consists of 14 residues. Germline CDR1 KGHSH, CDR2 LQKENI. V was cut by 2 bases and J by 3 bases, with 8 bases left in between. CDR3 nucleotide sequence: TGTGCCAGCTCACCAGGCAGGGATGGAAACACCATATATTTT. This translates into CASSPGRDGNTIYF.

The J gene is TRBJ2-2, the V gene TRBV9, with 9 bases lining up with TRBD2. V shed 2 bases and J 0 bases; nucleotides not matched to a gene: 2. The CDR3 contains 16 residues. Germline values: CDR1 SGDLS, CDR2 YYNGEE. The CDR3 reads CASSVSGSSNTGELFF. The DNA of the CDR3 is TGTGCCAGCAGCGTTAGCGGGAGTTCGAACACCGGGGAGCTGTTTTTT.